This entry lists 6 T cell receptor beta chains sequenced from one sample in a study of blood T cell repertoires in COVID-19. Produced via immunoSEQ multiplex PCR; TCRdb's table is partial and in-frame only. The data show 50,000 to 75,000 clones, about 91% seen once. Sequences were obtained from peripheral blood. These receptors came from a man aged 45-60 years with active COVID-19.

This rearrangement joins TRBV5-8 to TRBJ2-7; 7 bases are shared with TRBD2. Trimming took 1 base from V and 4 from J; bases not matched to a gene: 5. The CDR3 is 14 residues long. Germline assignment: CDR1 SGHTS and CDR2 YDEGEE. The CDR3 nucleotides are TGTGCCAGCAGCTTGTCCAGCGGGATATACGAGCAGTACTTC. Translated, it gives CASSLSSGIYEQYF.

The rearrangement joins TRBV9 to TRBJ2-3, with D uncertain. V lost 4 bases to trimming and J lost 6 bases, with 12 bases between them. This CDR3 is 13 amino acids long. The germline CDR1 and CDR2 sequences are SGDLS and YYNGEE. Written as DNA, the CDR3 is TGTGCCAGCAGCCCCAGTGCTGTGGATACGCAGTATTTT. This codes for CASSPSAVDTQYF.

The V gene is TRBV19, the J gene TRBJ2-2; 8 nucleotides match TRBD1. The CDR3 is 17 residues long. Germline V gives CDR1 LNHDA, CDR2 SQIVND (reference sequence). V gave up 3 bases and J gave up 3 bases; unmatched junction bases: 9. CDR3 region: CASSIISGGADTGELFF. The CDR3, as DNA: TGTGCCAGTAGTATCATATCAGGGGGCGCGGACACCGGGGAGCTGTTTTTT.

The V and J genes are TRBV2 and TRBJ1-6, with 9 bases lining up with TRBD1. This CDR3 region has 18 residues. The V and J ends lost 7 bases and 3 bases, in that order; junction bases with no gene match: 13. Germline-derived CDR1 and CDR2 are SNHLY and FYNNEI. CDR3 nucleotide sequence: TGTGCCAGCACCTGGCGACCGGGACAGGGAATCTATAATTCACCCCTCCACTTT. Translated, it gives CASTWRPGQGIYNSPLHF.

The V and J genes are TRBV19 and TRBJ2-7, with D possibly matching TRBD1 (6 bases). Looked up from germline, CDR1 is LNHDA and CDR2 is SQIVND (reference sequence). V lost 6 bases and J 1 base, leaving 19 bases between the germline ends. The CDR3 contains 16 residues. CDR3 protein: CASRRTGTTDSYEQYF. DNA for the CDR3: TGTGCCAGTAGGCGGACCGGGACAACCGATTCCTACGAGCAGTACTTC.

A word on this clone: Relative to the germline gene, one junction end is altered; a read error may explain this. The chain combines TRBV3-1 (or the pseudogene TRBV3-2) with TRBJ2-5; TRBD1 might be the D (6 bases). The CDR3 spans 15 residues. Germline-derived CDR1 and CDR2 are LGHDT and YNNKEL (reference sequence). The CDR3 DNA sequence: TGTGCCAACAGCCAAGAAGAACAGGGTAAAGAGACCCAGTACTTC. Residues: CANSQEEQGKETQYF.